This T cell receptor beta chain appears in the sequencing data of a study of blood T cell repertoires in COVID-19 (TCRdb year 2020). In the study overall: Collaborator samples came from the United States, Italy and Spain and covered acute and convalescent phases of COVID-19. The prospective study material was composed of cDNA or gDNA derived from T cells, B-cell-depleted T cells, or PBMCs. The repertoires were released in a freely available public database intended as a resource for research on the immune response to SARS-CoV-2. Nearly every sample came with metadata listing a de-identified subject ID, COVID-19 status, age in years and sex. The dataset comprised deeply sampled blood TCRbeta repertoires from subjects exposed to, actively infected with, or recovered from COVID-19. The samples were drawn from the first 160 participants of the ongoing ImmuneRACE study and from 950 to 1,500 subjects provided by 6 global collaborators. Where HLA class I and class II types were available, the types were taken from metadata supplied by the sample provider, not from assay-based typing.

As concerns this clone: This clone's antigen is unknown. No base qualities exist here, and no much larger clone lies one base off it.

From its cysteine to its phenylalanine, the CDR3 spans 13 amino acids. The kept DNA is CDR3 alone, 39 bases in frame from the first base. Sequences MNHNS (CDR1) and SASEGT (CDR2) are obtained from the germline V gene. V is cut back by 0 bases and J by 15 bases, with 6 bases in the junction unmatched. The immunoSEQ Assay, a bias-controlled multiplex PCR, was used to amplify TCRbeta CDR3 regions from genomic DNA. The original methods were these. The number of nucleated cells in each sample was estimated by amplification of reference gene primers within the assay. To quantify the absolute abundance of each unique TCRbeta CDR3 rearrangement, sequence reads were collapsed and filtered. For each sample, productive Simpson clonality was calculated by taking the square root of Simpson's diversity index across productive rearrangements. TCRdb re-hosts the immuneACCESS table, in-frame sequences only. Its copies lack some clones; in the studies checked, an unresolved V gene accounts for under half of them, and the cause for the rest is not known. V and J calls and clone size are copied from that table; D and trimming were computed from the DNA. Counted in this sample were about 70,000 clones; around 85% of them appeared once. About 15% of the sample comes from the top ten.

Here is what the overall study found, with its caveats: The amount of clinical and demographic metadata varied by source and participant and was provided uncurated.

One collaborating source in Seattle enrolled patients during active infection and followed them longitudinally through the course of disease. Collaborating institutions collected whole blood in K2EDTA tubes following their own protocols. For TCRbeta analysis, collaborators shipped samples as frozen whole blood, isolated PBMCs, or DNA extracted from either of those sample types. The sequence links TRBV6-1 to TRBJ2-1; TRBD2 agrees with 9 junctional bases. What was sequenced was peripheral blood. The TCR originated in a man aged 35-49 years with COVID-19, enrolled during active disease. This receptor carries the CDR3 CASSEARRGLAFF. The DNA reads as follows: TGTGCCAGCAGTGAAGCCCGAAGGGGACTAGCGTTCTTC.